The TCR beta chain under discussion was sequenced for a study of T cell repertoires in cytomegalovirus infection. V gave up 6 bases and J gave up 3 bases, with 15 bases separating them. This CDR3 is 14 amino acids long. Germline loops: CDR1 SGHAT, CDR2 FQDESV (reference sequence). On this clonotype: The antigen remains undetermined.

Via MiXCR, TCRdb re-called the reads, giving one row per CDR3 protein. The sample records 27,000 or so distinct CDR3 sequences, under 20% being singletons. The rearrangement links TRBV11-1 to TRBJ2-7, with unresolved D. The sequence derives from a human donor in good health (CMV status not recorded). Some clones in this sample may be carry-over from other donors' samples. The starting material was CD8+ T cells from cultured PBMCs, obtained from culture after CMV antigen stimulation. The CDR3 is CASRLVRNVYEQYF. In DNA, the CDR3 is TGTGCCAGCAGGCTGGTAAGGAACGTCTACGAGCAGTACTTC.